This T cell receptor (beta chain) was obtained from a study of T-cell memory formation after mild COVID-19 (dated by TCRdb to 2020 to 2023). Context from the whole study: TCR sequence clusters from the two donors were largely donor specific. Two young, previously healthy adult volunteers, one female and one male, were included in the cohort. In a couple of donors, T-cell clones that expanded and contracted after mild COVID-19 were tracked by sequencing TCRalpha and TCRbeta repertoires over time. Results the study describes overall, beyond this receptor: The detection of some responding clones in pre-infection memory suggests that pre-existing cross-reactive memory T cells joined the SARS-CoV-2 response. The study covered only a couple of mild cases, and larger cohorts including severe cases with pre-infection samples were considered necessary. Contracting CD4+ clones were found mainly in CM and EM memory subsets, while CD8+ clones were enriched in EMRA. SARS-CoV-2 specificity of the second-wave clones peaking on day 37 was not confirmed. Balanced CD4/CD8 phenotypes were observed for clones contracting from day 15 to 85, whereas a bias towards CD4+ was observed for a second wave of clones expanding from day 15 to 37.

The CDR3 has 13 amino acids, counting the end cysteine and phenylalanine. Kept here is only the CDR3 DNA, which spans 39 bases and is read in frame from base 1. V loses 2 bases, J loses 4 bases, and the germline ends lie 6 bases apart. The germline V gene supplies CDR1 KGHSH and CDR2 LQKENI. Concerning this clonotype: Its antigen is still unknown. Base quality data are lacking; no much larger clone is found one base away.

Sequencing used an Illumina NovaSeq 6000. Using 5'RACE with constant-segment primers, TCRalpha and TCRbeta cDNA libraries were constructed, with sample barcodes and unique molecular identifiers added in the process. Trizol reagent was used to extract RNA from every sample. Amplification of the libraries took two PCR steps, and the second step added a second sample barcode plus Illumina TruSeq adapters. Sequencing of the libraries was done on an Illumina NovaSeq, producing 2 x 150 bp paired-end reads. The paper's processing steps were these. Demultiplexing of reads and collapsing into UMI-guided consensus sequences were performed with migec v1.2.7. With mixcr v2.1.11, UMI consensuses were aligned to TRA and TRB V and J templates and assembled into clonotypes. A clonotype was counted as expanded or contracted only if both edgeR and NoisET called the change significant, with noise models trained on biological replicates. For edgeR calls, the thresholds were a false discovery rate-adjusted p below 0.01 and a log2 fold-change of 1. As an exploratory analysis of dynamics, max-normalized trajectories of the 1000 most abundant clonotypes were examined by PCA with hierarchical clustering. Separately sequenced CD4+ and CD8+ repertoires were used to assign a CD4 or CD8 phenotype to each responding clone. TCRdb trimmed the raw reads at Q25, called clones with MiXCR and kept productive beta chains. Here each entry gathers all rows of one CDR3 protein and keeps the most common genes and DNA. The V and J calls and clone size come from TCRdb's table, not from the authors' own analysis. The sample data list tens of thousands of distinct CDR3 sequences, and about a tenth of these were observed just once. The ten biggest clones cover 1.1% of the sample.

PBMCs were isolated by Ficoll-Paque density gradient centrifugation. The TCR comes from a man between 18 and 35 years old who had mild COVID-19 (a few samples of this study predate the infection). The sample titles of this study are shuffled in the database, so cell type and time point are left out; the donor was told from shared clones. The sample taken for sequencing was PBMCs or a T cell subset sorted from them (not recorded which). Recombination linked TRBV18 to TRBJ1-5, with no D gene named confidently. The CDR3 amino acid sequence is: CASSPGPNQPQHF. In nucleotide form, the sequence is TGTGCCAGCTCACCAGGGCCTAATCAGCCCCAGCATTTT.